This TCR beta chain was sequenced in a study of post-analysis software for immune sequencing data. Concerning this clonotype itself: Its target is unknown.

Findings and limits, study-wide: Roughly 5 TRBV segments (TRBV5-6, TRBV5-1 and TRBV20-1 among them) occurred more frequently in patients than in controls.

TCR beta cDNA libraries included unique molecular identifiers. Each CDR3 protein is one row after TCRdb ran MiXCR on the PCR reads. The data contain around 770,000 distinct CDR3 sequences, roughly 46% of them seen just once; the ten biggest clones take up roughly 4.9%. V lost 1 base, J lost 7 bases, and 11 bases lay in between. The germline V gene has CDR1 SGHTA and CDR2 FQGTGA. The CDR3 has 15 residues. Material: blood. The chain couples TRBV7-3 to TRBJ1-6, with D perhaps TRBD1 (5 bases). This receptor was taken from a girl aged 10 to 17 with multiple sclerosis. The CDR3 spells CASSLNPGINSPLHF. For the CDR3, the DNA is TGTGCCAGCAGCTTAAACCCAGGGATCAATTCACCCCTCCACTTT.